Below are 28 T cell receptor beta chains sequenced from a single sample in a study of blood T cells in healthy people across ages. A second PCR, run for 7 to 11 cycles, used a sample-barcoded 5' primer plus a J-beta primer mix. TCRdb called the 5' RACE reads again in MiXCR, with one record for every CDR3 protein. The table includes under 2 million distinct CDR3 sequences, approximately 32% detected once. Sequenced: blood. Receptors were obtained from a woman under 40 in good health.

In its sample, this clonotype was seen a few times. The gene calls are TRBV4-1 and TRBJ1-1; D gene uncertain. The CDR3 spans 15 residues. V was trimmed by 1 base and J by 4 bases, leaving 13 bases between them. Germline values: CDR1 MGHRA, CDR2 YSYEKL. The CDR3 loop reads CASSQGAGYGTEAFF. CDR3 nucleotide sequence: TGCGCCAGCAGCCAAGGGGCGGGTTATGGCACTGAAGCTTTCTTT.

This clonotype showed up just a few times. This rearrangement joins TRBV2 to TRBJ2-3; 8 bases agree with TRBD2. After removal of 8 bases from V and 3 bases from J, the junction contained 4 bases not matched to a gene. CDR1 and CDR2 (germline): SNHLY, FYNNEI. The CDR3 covers 13 residues. The CDR3 loop is CASPRLATDTQYF. CDR3 sequence (DNA): TGTGCCAGCCCGAGACTAGCGACAGATACGCAGTATTTT.

This clonotype was picked up a small number of times. The rearrangement links TRBV9 to TRBJ2-7; TRBD1 agrees at 8 bases. This CDR3 has 15 residues. J was trimmed by 0 bases and V by 1 base; bases with no gene match: 3. In germline, CDR1 is SGDLS, CDR2 YYNGEE. CDR3: CASSVSGGNSYEQYF. The CDR3 nucleotides read TGTGCCAGCAGCGTATCAGGGGGCAACTCCTACGAGCAGTACTTC.

This clonotype was counted ten times or more. The chain is built from TRBV10-3 and TRBJ2-5, with D perhaps being TRBD1 or TRBD2 (5 bases each). V shed 6 bases and J shed 4 bases, with 15 bases lying between them. CDR3 length equals 14 residues. Looked up from germline, CDR1 is ENHRY and CDR2 is SYGVKD. The chain's CDR3 is CAIREDTGGETQYF. In nucleotides, the CDR3 is TGTGCCATCAGGGAGGACACTGGGGGAGAGACCCAGTACTTC.

Comment on this clonotype: One end of the junction varies from germline; a read error may be responsible. V and J are TRBV12-3 or TRBV12-4 and TRBJ1-5; 7 bases map to TRBD1. This CDR3 has 15 amino acids. The CDR3 is CASSSRGFSNQPRHF. CDR3 DNA: TGTGCCAGCAGTTCCAGGGGGTTTAGCAATCAGCCCCGGCATTTT.

This chain links TRBV20-1 with TRBJ2-7; TRBD2 matches 13 bases. The V segment lost 6 bases and the J segment 3 bases; nucleotides outside the gene matches: 5. This CDR3 is built from 14 residues. CDR1 and CDR2 (germline): DFQATT, SNEGSKA (reference sequence). The CDR3 region is CSADGTSGDYEQYF. The CDR3 DNA reads TGCAGTGCGGACGGGACTAGCGGGGACTACGAGCAGTACTTC.

In this sample, this clonotype turned up a few times. The rearrangement uses TRBV29-1 and TRBJ2-2; D gene unclear. The CDR3 spans 12 residues. The germline V gene encodes CDR1 SQVTM and CDR2 ANQGSEA. The germline V and J ends were trimmed by 7 bases and 3 bases, with 9 bases remaining between them. The chain's CDR3 is CSASVDTGELFF. CDR3 coding DNA: TGCAGCGCCTCCGTAGACACCGGGGAGCTGTTTTTT.

This clonotype was found a few times. A junction end diverges from the germline sequence, so it may reflect a read error. The V call is TRBV29-1, the J call TRBJ2-7, with a tentative D call TRBD1 (6 bases). The CDR3 contains 14 residues. The germline V gene has CDR1 SQVTM and CDR2 ANQGSEA. CDR3 nucleotide sequence: TGCAGCGTTGAAGGCCAGGGGAGTGGGTACGAGCTGTACTTC. This sequence encodes CSVEGQGSGYELYF.

This clonotype was seen a few times. This sequence joins TRBV7-8 and TRBJ2-7; 7 nucleotides match TRBD2. The J call may be wrong; the DNA end is better matched by TRBJ2-5. CDR3 length equals 15 residues. Germline V gene sequence: CDR1 SGHVS, CDR2 FQNEAQ. The CDR3 spells CASSFSGEPSETQYF. CDR3 bases: TGTGCCAGCAGCTTCAGCGGGGAACCTTCTGAGACCCAGTACTTC.

Points on this clonotype: At one end the junction does not follow the germline gene, possibly because of a read error. The chain recombines TRBV6-1 with TRBJ2-5; TRBD1 matches 12 bases. Looked up from germline, CDR1 is MNHNS and CDR2 is SASEGT. This CDR3 has 14 residues. CDR3 residues: CASTRDRGQEAQYF. As DNA, the CDR3 is TGTGCCAGCACCCGGGACAGGGGGCAAGAGGCCCAGTACTTC.

The V and J genes are TRBV12-5 and TRBJ2-5; D remains unclear. Germline CDR1 LGHNT, CDR2 FRNRAP. Trimming stripped 2 bases from V and 11 bases from J, with 21 bases between. This CDR3 has 15 residues. The CDR3, as DNA: TGTGCTAGTGGTTTGAGCTCGATTTCCTACAATGAGCAGTACTTC. This codes for CASGLSSISYNEQYF.

This rearrangement joins TRBV7-2 to TRBJ1-5; D gene unclear. Deletions cut 3 bases from V and 5 bases from J, with 8 bases between. CDR3 length equals 13 residues. Looked up from germline, CDR1 is SGHTA and CDR2 is FQGNSA. The CDR3, as DNA: TGTGCCAGCAGCTTTCAATGGGATCAGCCCCAGCATTTT. It yields the protein CASSFQWDQPQHF.

The chain recombines TRBV6-1 with TRBJ2-5, with TRBD2 identical over 8 bases. The ends lost 1 base at V and 4 bases at J; junction bases unmatched: 5. Looked up from germline, CDR1 is MNHNS and CDR2 is SASEGT. This CDR3 is built from 15 residues. CDR3 sequence (DNA): TGTGCCAGCAGTGAAGTACGGGGGGGGAGAGAGACCCAGTACTTC. This translates into CASSEVRGGRETQYF.

Worth noting for this clonotype: A read error may be the cause here, since a much bigger clone is one base away. The V call is TRBV7-9, the J call TRBJ1-1, with 9 bases that match TRBD1. Germline V lookup: CDR1 SEHNR, CDR2 FQNEAQ (reference sequence). The CDR3 is 13 residues long. The CDR3 DNA reads as TGTGCCGGCAGCCGGACAGGGGACACTGAAGCTTTCTTT. Its translation is CAGSRTGDTEAFF.

With regard to this clonotype: A much larger clonotype is one base distant, so this may be a read error. The V call is TRBV5-1, the J call TRBJ2-1; possibly TRBD1 or TRBD2 for D (5 bases each). The germline V gene encodes CDR1 SGHRS and CDR2 YFSETQ. This CDR3 is 11 amino acids long. The CDR3: CASSPGHEQFF. For the CDR3, the DNA is TGTGCCAGCAGCCCGGGGCATGAGCAGTTCTTC.

This clonotype appeared a few times. The rearrangement uses TRBV4-1 and TRBJ1-2, with a weak D call TRBD1 (5 bases). Germline V lookup: CDR1 MGHRA, CDR2 YSYEKL. The CDR3 is 15 amino acids. V dropped 0 bases and J dropped 5 bases, with 13 bases sitting between them. As DNA, the CDR3 is TGCGCCAGCAGCCAAGACATAGGGGAGGGGTATGGCTACACCTTC. Translated: CASSQDIGEGYGYTF.

Points on this clonotype: Germline is not matched at one junction end, which may reflect a read error. V usage is TRBV4-1 and J usage is TRBJ1-4; possibly TRBD1 for D (6 bases). Per the germline V gene, CDR1 is MGHRA and CDR2 is YSYEKL. CDR3 length equals 16 residues. CDR3 nucleotides: TGCGCCAGTAGCCAAGGAACAGGGCTGGGAGGTGAAAAACTGTTTTTT. This gives the protein CASSQGTGLGGEKLFF.

This clonotype has just a few counts. This chain connects TRBV11-2 to TRBJ2-7; D is unclear. The CDR3 is made up of 14 amino acids. Germline CDR1 is SGHAT and CDR2 is FQNNGV. Trimming removed 0 bases from V and 3 bases from J, with 9 bases in between. The CDR3 bases are TGTGCCAGCAGCTTAGAGACAAAGATCTACGAGCAGTACTTC. Protein: CASSLETKIYEQYF.

This clonotype has just a few counts. The rearrangement links TRBV27 to TRBJ2-1; 7 bases map to TRBD2. CDR1 is MNHEY and CDR2 is SMNVEV in the germline V gene (reference sequence). V trimming: 4 bases; J trimming: 4 bases; junction bases outside the gene matches: 4. The CDR3 runs 14 residues. CDR3 sequence reads: CASSSLAVYNEQFF. The CDR3 bases are TGTGCCAGCAGTTCTCTAGCGGTTTACAATGAGCAGTTCTTC.

The table lists this clonotype with a few counts. The chain employs TRBV4-1 and TRBJ2-1; D gene ambiguous. Per the germline V gene, CDR1 is MGHRA and CDR2 is YSYEKL. This CDR3 has 17 residues. Trimming removed 2 bases from V and 2 bases from J, with 16 bases in between. CDR3 DNA sequence: TGCGCCAGCAGCCAAACCCGGCCAGAAGCAACCTACAATGAGCAGTTCTTC. It is translated as CASSQTRPEATYNEQFF.

The V and J genes are TRBV29-1 and TRBJ2-5; D not certain. The CDR3 is 13 residues long. Germline CDR1 and CDR2: SQVTM and ANQGSEA. V lost 7 bases and J lost 5, with 17 bases in between. The CDR3 spells CSAVVRKGETQYF. The CDR3 coding sequence is TGCAGCGCCGTCGTCAGGAAAGGGGAGACCCAGTACTTC.

The sample holds one count of this clonotype. The CDR3 nucleotides read TGTGCCAGCACTTCCGGGACAGGGGGCTCTTATAGCAATCAGCCCCAGCATTTT. Amino acid sequence: CASTSGTGGSYSNQPQHF. The genes are TRBV6-5 and TRBJ1-5; 12 bases map to TRBD1. Per the germline V gene, CDR1 is MNHEY and CDR2 is SVGAGI. CDR3 size: 18 residues. V was pared by 7 bases and J by 0 bases, with 10 bases of the junction left unmatched.

The chain has TRBV6-1 and TRBJ2-4; TRBD1 is a possible D gene (5 bases). CDR3 size: 15 residues. Germline values: CDR1 MNHNS, CDR2 SASEGT. V gave up 7 bases and J gave up 13 bases, with 26 bases separating them. The CDR3 reads CASTLTTDPTYKQYF. The CDR3 DNA reads TGTGCCAGCACCCTAACGACAGACCCCACATACAAGCAGTACTTC.

V usage is TRBV24-1 and J usage is TRBJ2-5; D might be TRBD2 (6 bases). The germline CDR1 and CDR2 sequences are KGHDR and SFDVKD. The CDR3 has 13 residues. V shed 7 bases and J shed 5 bases, with 13 bases lying between them. CDR3 DNA sequence: TGTGCCACCAGGACGGGAGTCGGGGAGACCCAGTACTTC. It yields the protein CATRTGVGETQYF.

Concerning this clonotype itself: The germline gene is not matched at one end of the junction; a read error may be the cause. The V gene is TRBV11-2, the J gene TRBJ1-5; 7 nucleotides agree with TRBD1. The CDR3 totals 15 residues. CDR1 and CDR2 from the germline V gene are SGHAT and FQNNGV. The CDR3 DNA follows: TGTGCCGGCAGCTTATCGGGTAGGGGGCATCAGCCCCAGCATTTT. It encodes CAGSLSGRGHQPQHF. The full variable domain, completed using reference TRBV11-2 and TRBJ1-5, is EAGVAQSPRYKIIEKRQSVAFWCNPISGHATLYWYQQILGQGPKLLIQFQNNGVVDDSQLPKDRFSAERLKGVDSTLKIQPAKLEDSAVYLCAGSLSGRGHQPQHFGDGTRLSIL.

This clonotype was seen many times. V and J are TRBV29-1 and TRBJ1-2; TRBD1 matches at 7 bases. The CDR3 consists of 11 residues. Germline V lookup: CDR1 SQVTM, CDR2 ANQGSEA. With 7 bases clipped from V and 4 bases from J, the junction kept 3 bases outside the gene matches. In DNA form, the CDR3 reads TGCAGCGACCGGACAGGCTATGGCTACACCTTC. Its protein is CSDRTGYGYTF. Together with reference TRBV29-1 and TRBJ1-2, the CDR3 gives the full variable domain: SAVISQKPSRDICQRGTSLTIQCQVDSQVTMMFWYRQQPGQSLTLIATANQGSEATYESGFVIDKFPISRPNLTFSTLTVSNMSPEDSSIYLCSDRTGYGYTFGSGTRLTVV.

In the case of this clonotype: One base away lies a much larger clone, so this may be a sequencing read error. This chain uses TRBV9 with TRBJ2-1; 7 bases fit TRBD2. CDR1 SGDLS and CDR2 YYNGEE come from the germline V gene. The CDR3 loop spans 15 amino acids. The DNA of the CDR3 is TGTGCCAGCAGCGTAGTAGCGGGCTCCTACAATGGGCAGTTCTTC. It yields the protein CASSVVAGSYNGQFF.

CDR3 DNA: TGTGCCAGCAGCACTTCCTGGGACAGCAAAAACATTCAGTACTTC. Translated: CASSTSWDSKNIQYF. This rearrangement joins TRBV25-1 to TRBJ2-4, with TRBD1 identical over 7 bases. Per the germline V gene, CDR1 is MGHDK and CDR2 is SYGVNS. V shed 6 bases and J 3 bases; nucleotides not matched to a gene: 8. The CDR3 extends over 15 amino acids.